This T cell receptor (beta chain) came from a study of PD-L1 blockade in urothelial cancer. The wider study: A median of approximately 150,000 T cells was found in the blood samples.

This table comes from immunoSEQ multiplex PCR, and its TCRdb copy is limited to in-frame clones, with some not included. Of 70,000 to 85,000 clones in the sample, roughly 84% were seen once. Whole-study findings and limits: Below-median pretreatment blood TCR clonality was a predictor of better survival. Blood clones associated with the tumor expanded more at 3 weeks in durable-benefit patients.

Germline CDR1 ENHRY, CDR2 SYGVKD. The CDR3 has 13 amino acids. Trimming shortened V by 4 bases and J by 6 bases, and 13 bases separated the two germline ends. For this clone: The antigen is not known.

Locally advanced or metastatic urothelial carcinoma was present in patients. V usage is TRBV10-3 and J usage is TRBJ2-7, with D possibly matching TRBD1 (5 bases). The input for sequencing was PBMCs, taken around atezolizumab (anti-PD-L1) treatment. The receptor's source is a man between 65 and 85 years old with urothelial cancer. The CDR3 sequence: CAISVDKMGEQYF. The CDR3 bases are TGTGCCATCAGTGTGGACAAGATGGGCGAGCAGTACTTC.